This T cell receptor beta chain originates from a study of PD-L1 blockade in urothelial cancer. About the study: Intravenous atezolizumab, 1,200 mg every 3 weeks, was begun by patients in the mid-2010s. T cell content in blood samples showed a median of around 140,000.

Germline CDR1 reads SNHLY; CDR2 reads FYNNEI. V lost 6 bases to trimming and J lost 4 bases; unmatched junction nucleotides: 4. The CDR3 spans 14 residues. Some clones are missing from TCRdb's copy, which holds only in-frame ones; the method was immunoSEQ multiplex PCR. This sample has about 40,000 clones, with more than 75% found just once. The time point here: peripheral blood 6 weeks after treatment start. A total of 1 to 8 samples per patient were collected pretreatment and on-treatment. The chain carries TRBV2 and TRBJ1-3; 9 nucleotides agree with TRBD1. This clonotype originated in a man between 65 and 85 years old with urothelial cancer. The sequencing here drew on PBMCs, taken around atezolizumab (anti-PD-L1) treatment. CDR3 region: CASRGTGQGNTIYF. In DNA, the CDR3 is TGTGCCAGCAGAGGGACAGGGCAAGGAAACACCATATATTTT.